The 6 T cell receptor beta chains below were found in one sample sequenced in a study of CD8+CD57+ T cells in acquired aplastic anemia. TCR beta VDJ and CDR3 profiles were obtained from a genomic DNA template. TCRdb re-analysed the reads in MiXCR, keeping a single row per CDR3 protein. The sample consists of approximately 57,000 distinct CDR3 sequences, roughly 60% of them appearing once. The authors sequenced patients whose flow cytometry had shown CD8+CD57+ cell expansion. The sample was sorted CD4+, CD8+, or CD8+CD57+ T cells (not recorded which) from PBMCs. The receptors were gathered from a human donor with aplastic anemia.

There are many counts of this clonotype. Here the CDR3 reads CASTKGTGFWTEAFF. The CDR3 DNA follows: TGTGCCAGCACCAAGGGAACAGGGTTTTGGACTGAAGCTTTCTTT. This chain links TRBV6-2 or TRBV6-3 with TRBJ1-1; TRBD1 is a possible D gene (6 bases). V was shortened by 7 bases and J by 5 bases, with 20 bases between the two germline ends. Germline CDR1 MNHEY, CDR2 SVGEGT. The CDR3 contains 15 residues.

The sample holds many counts of this clonotype. The chain couples TRBV24-1 to TRBJ1-1; 8 bases fit TRBD1. V trimming: 6 bases; J trimming: 4 bases; junction bases outside the gene matches: 6. The germline gives CDR1 KGHDR, CDR2 SFDVKD. CDR3 length: 14 amino acids. The CDR3 DNA is TGTGCCACCAGTTCAACAGGGGGAGGCACTGAAGCTTTCTTT. It translates to CATSSTGGGTEAFF.

The V gene is TRBV7-3, the J gene TRBJ1-1; 7 bases agree with TRBD1. J lost 2 bases, V lost 6 bases, and 9 bases had no gene match. Germline CDR1 reads SGHTA; CDR2 reads FQGTGA. CDR3 length equals 15 residues. CDR3 loop: CASRGVRQGNTEAFF. The CDR3 nucleotides are TGTGCCAGCAGAGGTGTTAGACAGGGTAACACTGAAGCTTTCTTT.

This clonotype has a count of ten or more. The chain has TRBV2 and TRBJ2-3; 10 nucleotides line up with TRBD2. The trim removed 6 bases at V and 2 bases at J, leaving 5 bases unmatched. This CDR3 is built from 15 residues. Germline V lookup: CDR1 SNHLY, CDR2 FYNNEI. The CDR3 DNA sequence: TGTGCCAGCAGACCTAGCGGGGGCGTCACAGATACGCAGTATTTT. It specifies CASRPSGGVTDTQYF. Together with reference TRBV2 and TRBJ2-3, the CDR3 gives the full variable domain: EPEVTQTPSHQVTQMGQEVILRCVPISNHLYFYWYRQILGQKVEFLVSFYNNEISEKSEIFDDQFSVERPDGSNFTLKIRSTKLEDSAMYFCASRPSGGVTDTQYFGPGTRLTVL.

This clonotype was seen a few times. V usage is TRBV19 and J usage is TRBJ1-5; 7 bases fit TRBD1. Per the germline V gene, CDR1 is LNHDA and CDR2 is SQIVND (reference sequence). There are 14 residues in the CDR3. With 4 bases clipped from V and 2 bases from J, the junction kept 2 bases outside the gene matches. CDR3 nucleotide sequence: TGTGCCAGTAGTACCACAGGGGGCAATCAGCCCCAGCATTTT. Residues: CASSTTGGNQPQHF.

This sequence joins TRBV2 and TRBJ2-7; D perhaps matches TRBD1 (5 bases). Germline CDR1 reads SNHLY; CDR2 reads FYNNEI. The CDR3 covers 15 residues. V lost 2 bases to trimming and J lost 5 bases, with 16 bases between them. This chain's CDR3 is CASSEKWGTDHEQYV. CDR3 nucleotide sequence: TGTGCCAGCAGTGAAAAGTGGGGCACCGACCACGAGCAGTACGTC.